These 25 T cell receptor beta chains were all obtained from the same sample, sequenced in a study of OX40 agonist ivuxolimab in advanced cancers. Libraries were prepared by immunoSEQ multiplex PCR; TCRdb keeps only in-frame clonotypes and omits some of them. The sample has 40,000 to 55,000 clones, about nine tenths seen once; the top ten hold around 31%. The sample consisted of CD4+ or CD8+ T cells sorted from blood, taken in a trial of the OX40 agonist ivuxolimab. The receptors were sampled from an adult with an advanced solid tumor such as melanoma, head and neck, liver or kidney cancer.

This chain uses TRBV7-9 with TRBJ2-1, with a tentative D call TRBD2 (6 bases). This CDR3 is 13 amino acids long. In germline, CDR1 is SEHNR, CDR2 FQNEAQ (reference sequence). Trimming removed 2 bases at V and 8 bases at J, with 10 bases between. The CDR3 sequence: CASSLWGDHEQFF. The DNA of the CDR3 is TGTGCCAGCAGCTTATGGGGGGATCATGAGCAGTTCTTC.

The J gene is TRBJ2-7, the V gene TRBV4-2, with 8 positions matching TRBD1. The CDR3 consists of 15 residues. Germline V CDR1 and CDR2: LGHNA, YNFKEQ. The trim removed 1 base at V and 2 bases at J, leaving 4 bases unmatched. The CDR3 sequence is CASSQVAGGAYEQYF. CDR3 nucleotides: TGTGCCAGCAGCCAAGTCGCAGGGGGCGCCTACGAGCAGTACTTC.

The chain employs TRBV1 and TRBJ1-5; TRBD1 is the table's D call and was not checked against the DNA. TRBV1 is reported as a pseudogene. The CDR3 is 16 amino acids. In DNA form, the CDR3 reads TGCACCAGCAGCCAAGAGGACAGGGGTTTCTCTCAGCCCCAGCATTTT. Translated: CTSSQEDRGFSQPQHF.

The chain links TRBV19 to TRBJ2-1, with D perhaps being TRBD1 or TRBD2 (5 bases each). This CDR3 is 14 amino acids long. V was trimmed by 3 bases and J by 6 bases, leaving 12 bases between them. Germline V lookup: CDR1 LNHDA, CDR2 SQIVND (reference sequence). As DNA, the CDR3 is TGTGCCAGTAGTATCGGGGCCTTGGGCAATGAGCAGTTCTTC. Encoded protein: CASSIGALGNEQFF.

CDR3 DNA: TGTGCCAGCAGCTACGAAGGGGAAGAGACCCAGTACTTC. It specifies CASSYEGEETQYF. The chain employs TRBV11-2 and TRBJ2-5; possibly TRBD1 for D (5 bases). Trimming removed 4 bases from V and 3 bases from J, with 9 bases in between. CDR1 is SGHAT, CDR2 FQNNGV, per germline. The CDR3 spans 13 residues.

The genes are TRBV4-3 and TRBJ2-5, with 11 positions matching TRBD2. J lost 5 bases, V lost 4 bases, and 21 bases had no gene match. Germline V gene sequence: CDR1 LGHNA, CDR2 YSLEER. The CDR3 runs to 20 residues. The CDR3 here is CASSPLLLAGGSPRGETQYF. CDR3 in DNA: TGCGCCAGCAGCCCCTTACTATTAGCGGGAGGGTCCCCCCGGGGGGAGACCCAGTACTTC.

This clone has just a few counts. V is TRBV29-1 and J is TRBJ1-1, with D perhaps matching TRBD1 (5 bases). Germline-derived CDR1 and CDR2 are SQVTM and ANQGSEA. The V end lost 2 bases, the J end lost 3 bases, and 10 bases lay between the germline ends. CDR3 length: 13 amino acids. In DNA form, the CDR3 reads TGCAGCGTTGAACCTGGACAATACACTGAAGCTTTCTTT. Translated, it gives CSVEPGQYTEAFF.

The V call is TRBV7-2, the J call TRBJ2-5; 7 positions match TRBD1. After removal of 5 bases from V and 3 bases from J, the junction contained 12 bases not matched to a gene. The germline CDR1 and CDR2 sequences are SGHTA and FQGNSA. This CDR3 comprises 16 residues. The CDR3 spells CASSVRPGQIKETQYF. The CDR3, as DNA: TGTGCCAGCAGCGTTAGACCGGGACAGATTAAAGAGACCCAGTACTTC.

The V gene is TRBV11-3, the J gene TRBJ2-7; 9 bases agree with TRBD2. This CDR3 comprises 14 residues. J lost 6 bases, V lost 5 bases, and 8 bases had no gene match. Germline V lookup: CDR1 SGHNT, CDR2 YENEEA. CDR3 in DNA: TGTGCCAGCAGCCCCGGGACTAGCTCATCCGAGCAGTACTTC. The encoded protein is CASSPGTSSSEQYF.

The genes are TRBV20-1 and TRBJ2-7; D may be TRBD2 (5 bases). Germline V gene lookup returns CDR1 DFQATT and CDR2 SNEGSKA (reference sequence). Trimming removed 6 bases at V and 6 bases at J, with 9 bases between. This CDR3 region has 10 residues. The CDR3 spells CSAERVEQYF. For the CDR3, the DNA is TGCAGTGCGGAGAGGGTCGAGCAGTACTTC.

The chain uses TRBV7-9 and TRBJ2-1, with 8 nucleotides matching TRBD2. This CDR3 is built from 15 residues. Per the germline V gene, CDR1 is SEHNR and CDR2 is FQNEAQ (reference sequence). With 1 base clipped from V and 8 bases from J, the junction kept 7 bases outside the gene matches. DNA of the CDR3: TGTGCCAGCAGCTTAGAACGGGAGGGCCTCCATGAGCAGTTCTTC. It is translated as CASSLEREGLHEQFF.

This clone was observed a single time. The chain couples TRBV7-3 to TRBJ2-1; a possible D gene is TRBD1 (5 bases). V lost 5 bases, J lost 4 bases, and 24 bases lay in between. CDR3 length equals 18 residues. The germline V gene has CDR1 SGHTA and CDR2 FQGTGA. The DNA for the CDR3 is TGTGCCAGCAGCAAGGGGTTCTTGGGAACCCTCTCGTACAATGAGCAGTTCTTC. Protein product: CASSKGFLGTLSYNEQFF.

J is TRBJ2-7 and V is TRBV9, with unresolved D. Trimming took off 0 bases at V and 0 bases at J, with 7 bases between the two ends. Germline values: CDR1 SGDLS, CDR2 YYNGEE. The CDR3 consists of 14 residues. The CDR3 loop reads CASSVEGNSYEQYF. The DNA for the CDR3 is TGTGCCAGCAGCGTAGAGGGTAACTCCTACGAGCAGTACTTC. Complete variable domain (other parts from reference TRBV9 and TRBJ2-7): DSGVTQTPKHLITATGQRVTLRCSPRSGDLSVYWYQQSLDQGLQFLIQYYNGEERAKGNILERFSAQQFPDLHSELNLSSLELGDSALYFCASSVEGNSYEQYFGPGTRLTVT.

The V call is TRBV9, the J call TRBJ2-3; 8 bases align to TRBD1. V lost 3 bases to trimming and J lost 0 bases; unmatched junction nucleotides: 3. CDR1 is SGDLS, CDR2 YYNGEE, per germline. There are 15 residues in the CDR3. The CDR3 nucleotides read TGTGCCAGCAGCGCGCAGGGGGCCAGCACAGATACGCAGTATTTT. Translation: CASSAQGASTDTQYF. Combining the CDR3 with reference TRBV9 and TRBJ2-3 gives the whole variable domain DSGVTQTPKHLITATGQRVTLRCSPRSGDLSVYWYQQSLDQGLQFLIQYYNGEERAKGNILERFSAQQFPDLHSELNLSSLELGDSALYFCASSAQGASTDTQYFGPGTRLTVL.

This clone was observed once. V gene TRBV19 combines with J gene TRBJ2-5; 8 bases line up with TRBD2. CDR3 length equals 13 residues. Germline loops: CDR1 LNHDA, CDR2 SQIVND (reference sequence). Trimming took 8 bases from V and 0 from J; bases not matched to a gene: 2. The CDR3 is CASQLADQETQYF. The CDR3 region has the DNA TGTGCCAGTCAACTAGCGGACCAAGAGACCCAGTACTTC. The full variable domain, in which reference TRBV19 and TRBJ2-5 provide the parts outside the CDR3, is DGGITQSPKYLFRKEGQNVTLSCEQNLNHDAMYWYRQDPGQGLRLIYYSQIVNDFQKGDIAEGYSVSREKKESFPLTVTSAQKNPTAFYLCASQLADQETQYFGPGTRLLVL.

The V and J genes are TRBV27 and TRBJ2-1, with D uncertain. This CDR3 has 16 residues. V dropped 5 bases and J dropped 0 bases, with 14 bases sitting between them. CDR1 MNHEY and CDR2 SMNVEV come from the germline V gene (reference sequence). The CDR3 DNA sequence: TGTGCCAGCAGTCCCCCGCGTCAGAGCTCCTACAATGAGCAGTTCTTC. Translating it yields CASSPPRQSSYNEQFF.

This rearrangement joins TRBV4-1 to TRBJ2-5, with 10 bases that match TRBD1. There are 13 residues in the CDR3. V lost 8 bases to trimming and J lost 5 bases; unmatched junction nucleotides: 5. Germline CDR1 and CDR2: MGHRA and YSYEKL. CDR3: CASGGQGIETQYF. CDR3 DNA sequence: TGCGCCAGCGGGGGACAGGGGATTGAGACCCAGTACTTC.

This clone showed up just once. The J gene is TRBJ2-5, the V gene TRBV18; 8 bases are shared with TRBD1. With V trimmed by 3 bases and J by 4 bases, 10 bases remained unmatched. Germline CDR1 reads KGHSH; CDR2 reads LQKENI. The CDR3 covers 16 residues. The chain's CDR3 is CASSPKTGGSGETQYF. The CDR3 nucleotides read TGTGCCAGCTCACCGAAAACAGGGGGATCTGGAGAGACCCAGTACTTC.

CDR3 nucleotides: TGTGCCAGTAGTATGGGCAGGGAACAGTACTTC. It codes for CASSMGREQYF. The chain carries TRBV19 and TRBJ2-7; a possible D gene is TRBD1 (5 bases). Germline V gives CDR1 LNHDA, CDR2 SQIVND (reference sequence). The CDR3 length is 11 residues. The V end lost 3 bases, the J end lost 10 bases, and 10 bases lay between the germline ends.

This clone was found once. The CDR3 loop reads CASSYGADNQPQHF. CDR3 nucleotide sequence: TGTGCCAGCAGTTACGGGGCAGACAATCAGCCCCAGCATTTT. The rearrangement joins TRBV6-5 to TRBJ1-5; TRBD1 might be the D (5 bases). The CDR3 is made up of 14 amino acids. Germline V CDR1 and CDR2: MNHEY, SVGAGI. Trimming took 2 bases from V and 3 from J, leaving 8 bases between them.

This chain links TRBV30 with TRBJ2-2; TRBD2 is a possible D gene (6 bases). Germline V gives CDR1 GTSNPN, CDR2 SVGIG (reference sequence). Trimming shortened V by 5 bases and J by 4 bases, and 14 bases separated the two germline ends. This CDR3 spans 14 amino acids. CDR3 nucleotides: TGTGCCTGGGACCGAGGAGGGCCCACCGGGGAGCTGTTTTTT. Protein sequence: CAWDRGGPTGELFF.

V usage is TRBV28 and J usage is TRBJ2-2; the D gene is possibly TRBD1 (6 bases). Looked up from germline, CDR1 is MDHEN and CDR2 is SYDVKM. Trimming took off 5 bases at V and 13 bases at J, with 17 bases between the two ends. The CDR3 extends over 13 amino acids. CDR3 region: CASSPSDRSWLFF. In DNA form, the CDR3 reads TGTGCCAGCAGTCCATCGGACAGATCCTGGCTGTTTTTT.

This chain joins TRBV28 and TRBJ2-1, with TRBD2 as a possible D gene (5 bases). The CDR3 is made up of 14 amino acids. The germline gives CDR1 MDHEN, CDR2 SYDVKM. V lost 9 bases, J lost 7 bases, and 19 bases lay in between. The chain's CDR3 is CASGPAEEVNEQFF. CDR3 in DNA: TGTGCCAGTGGACCGGCCGAGGAGGTTAATGAGCAGTTCTTC.

V usage is TRBV5-4 and J usage is TRBJ2-3; TRBD2 matches 7 bases. The germline V gene encodes CDR1 SGHNT and CDR2 YYREEE (reference sequence). CDR3 length equals 16 residues. After removal of 0 bases from V and 7 bases from J, the junction contained 11 bases not matched to a gene. The CDR3 bases are TGTGCCAGCAGCTTGGTGGCGGGAGCCCTACTAAATACGCAGTATTTT. The encoded protein is CASSLVAGALLNTQYF.

The chain joins TRBV6-5 to TRBJ2-7; TRBD2 is a possible D gene (5 bases). The CDR3 runs 14 residues. The V gene's germline CDR1 is MNHEY and CDR2 SVGAGI. Trimming cost V 0 bases and J 4 bases, with 10 bases left between them. The CDR3 DNA sequence: TGTGCCAGCAGTTACTCCCAGGAGGCGTACGAGCAGTACTTC. Translation gives CASSYSQEAYEQYF.